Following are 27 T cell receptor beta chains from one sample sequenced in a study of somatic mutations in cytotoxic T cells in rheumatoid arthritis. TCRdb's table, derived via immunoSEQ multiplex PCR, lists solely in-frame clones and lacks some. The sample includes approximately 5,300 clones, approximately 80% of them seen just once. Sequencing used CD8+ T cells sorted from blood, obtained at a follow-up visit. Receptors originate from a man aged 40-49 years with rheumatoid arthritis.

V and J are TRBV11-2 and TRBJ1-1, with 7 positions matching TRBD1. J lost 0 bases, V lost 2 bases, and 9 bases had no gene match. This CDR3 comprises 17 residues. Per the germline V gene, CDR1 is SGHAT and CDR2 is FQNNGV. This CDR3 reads CASSLFSRQGLNTEAFF. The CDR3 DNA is TGTGCCAGCAGCTTATTCAGTCGACAGGGACTGAACACTGAAGCTTTCTTT.

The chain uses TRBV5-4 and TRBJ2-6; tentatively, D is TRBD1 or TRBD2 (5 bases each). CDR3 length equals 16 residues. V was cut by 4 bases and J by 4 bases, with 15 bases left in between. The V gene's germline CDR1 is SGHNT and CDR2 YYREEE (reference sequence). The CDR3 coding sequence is TGTGCCAGCAGCCAAGGTCGGGGCTCAGGGGCCAACGTCCTGACTTTC. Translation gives CASSQGRGSGANVLTF.

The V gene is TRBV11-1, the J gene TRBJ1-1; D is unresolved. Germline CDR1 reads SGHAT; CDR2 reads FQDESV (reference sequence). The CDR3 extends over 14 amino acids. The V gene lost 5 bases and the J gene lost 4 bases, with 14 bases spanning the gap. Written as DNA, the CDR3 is TGTGCCAGCAGCCTACGCCGGGTAAGCACTGAAGCTTTCTTT. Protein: CASSLRRVSTEAFF.

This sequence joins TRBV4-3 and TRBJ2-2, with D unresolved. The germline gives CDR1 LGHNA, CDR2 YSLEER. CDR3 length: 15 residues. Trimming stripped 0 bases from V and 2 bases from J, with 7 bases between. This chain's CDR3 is CASSQEPFNTGELFF. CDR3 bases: TGCGCCAGCAGCCAAGAGCCCTTTAACACCGGGGAGCTGTTTTTT.

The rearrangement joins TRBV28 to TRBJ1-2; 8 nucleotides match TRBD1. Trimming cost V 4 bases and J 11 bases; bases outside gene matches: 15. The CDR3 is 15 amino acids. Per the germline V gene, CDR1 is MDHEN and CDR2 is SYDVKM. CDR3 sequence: CASSSLRAPGQVYTF. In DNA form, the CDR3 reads TGTGCCAGCAGTTCTTTGCGAGCTCCGGGACAGGTGTACACCTTC.

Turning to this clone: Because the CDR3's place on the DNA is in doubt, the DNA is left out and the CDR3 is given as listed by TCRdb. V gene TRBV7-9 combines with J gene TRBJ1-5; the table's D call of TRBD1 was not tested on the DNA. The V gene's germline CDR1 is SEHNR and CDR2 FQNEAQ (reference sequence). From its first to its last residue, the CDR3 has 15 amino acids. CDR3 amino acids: CASSYTSAGNQPQHF.

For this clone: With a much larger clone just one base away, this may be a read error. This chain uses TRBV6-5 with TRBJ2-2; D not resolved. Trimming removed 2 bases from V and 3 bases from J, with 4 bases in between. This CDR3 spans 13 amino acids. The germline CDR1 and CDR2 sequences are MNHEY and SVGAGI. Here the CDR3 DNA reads TGTGCCAGCAGTTACAGGGACACCGGGGAGCTGTTTTTT. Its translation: CASSYRDTGELFF.

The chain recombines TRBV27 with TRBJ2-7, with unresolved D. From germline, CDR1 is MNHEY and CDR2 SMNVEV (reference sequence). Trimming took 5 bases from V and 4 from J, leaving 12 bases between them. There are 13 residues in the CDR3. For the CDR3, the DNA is TGTGCCAGCAGTCTGGACGGAAAGTACGAGCAGTACTTC. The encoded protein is CASSLDGKYEQYF.

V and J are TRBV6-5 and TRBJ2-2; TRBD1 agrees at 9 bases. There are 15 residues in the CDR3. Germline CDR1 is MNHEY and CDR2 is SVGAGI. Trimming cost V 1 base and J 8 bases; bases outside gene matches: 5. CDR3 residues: CASSYWDRAGGELFF. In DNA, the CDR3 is TGTGCCAGCAGTTACTGGGACAGGGCGGGGGGGGAGCTGTTTTTT.

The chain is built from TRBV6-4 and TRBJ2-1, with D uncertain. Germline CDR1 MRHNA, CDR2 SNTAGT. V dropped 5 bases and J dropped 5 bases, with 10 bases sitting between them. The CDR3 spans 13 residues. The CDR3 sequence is CASSPDTNNEQFF. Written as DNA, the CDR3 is TGTGCCAGCAGTCCTGACACTAACAATGAGCAGTTCTTC.

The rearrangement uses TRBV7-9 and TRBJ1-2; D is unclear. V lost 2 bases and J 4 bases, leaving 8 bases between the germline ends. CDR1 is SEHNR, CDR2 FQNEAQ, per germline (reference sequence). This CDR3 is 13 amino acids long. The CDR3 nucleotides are TGTGCCAGCAGCTTAATACAGACCTATGGCTACACCTTC. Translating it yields CASSLIQTYGYTF.

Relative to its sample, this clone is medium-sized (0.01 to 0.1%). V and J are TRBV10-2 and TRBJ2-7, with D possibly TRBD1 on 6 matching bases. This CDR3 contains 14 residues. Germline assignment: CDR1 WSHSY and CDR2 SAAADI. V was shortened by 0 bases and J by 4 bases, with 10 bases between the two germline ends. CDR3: CASSESGTSYEQYF. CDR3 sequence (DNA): TGCGCCAGCAGTGAGTCCGGGACAAGTTACGAGCAGTACTTC.

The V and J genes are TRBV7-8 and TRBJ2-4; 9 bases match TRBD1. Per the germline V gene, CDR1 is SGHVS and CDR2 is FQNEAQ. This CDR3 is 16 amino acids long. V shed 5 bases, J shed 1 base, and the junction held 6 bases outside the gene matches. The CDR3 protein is CASSPGTGTAKNIQYF. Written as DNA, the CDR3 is TGTGCCAGCAGCCCCGGGACAGGGACTGCCAAAAACATTCAGTACTTC.

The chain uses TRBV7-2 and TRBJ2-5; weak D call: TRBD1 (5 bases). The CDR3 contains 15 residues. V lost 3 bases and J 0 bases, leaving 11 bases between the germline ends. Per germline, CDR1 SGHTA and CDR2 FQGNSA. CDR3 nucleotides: TGTGCCAGCAGCTTGACGCCAGGGCACCAAGAGACCCAGTACTTC. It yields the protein CASSLTPGHQETQYF.

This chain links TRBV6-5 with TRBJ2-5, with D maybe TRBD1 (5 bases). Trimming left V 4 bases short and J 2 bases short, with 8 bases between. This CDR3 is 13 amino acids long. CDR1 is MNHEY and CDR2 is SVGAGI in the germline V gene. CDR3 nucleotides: TGTGCCAGCAGTTGGCAGGGACAAGAGACCCAGTACTTC. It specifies CASSWQGQETQYF.

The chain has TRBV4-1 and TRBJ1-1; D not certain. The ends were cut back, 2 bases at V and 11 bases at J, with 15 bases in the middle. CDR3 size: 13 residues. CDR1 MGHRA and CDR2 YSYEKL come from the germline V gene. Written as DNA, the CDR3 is TGCGCCAGCAGCCAAACCCCCGGGTTTGAGGCTTTCTTT. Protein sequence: CASSQTPGFEAFF.

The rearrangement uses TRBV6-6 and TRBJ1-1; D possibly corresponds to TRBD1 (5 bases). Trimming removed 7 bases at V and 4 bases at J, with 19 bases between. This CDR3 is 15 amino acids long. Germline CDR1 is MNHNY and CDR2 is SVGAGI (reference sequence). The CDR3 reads CASTNLGRGSTEAFF. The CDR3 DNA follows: TGTGCCAGCACCAACTTGGGTAGGGGTTCCACTGAAGCTTTCTTT.

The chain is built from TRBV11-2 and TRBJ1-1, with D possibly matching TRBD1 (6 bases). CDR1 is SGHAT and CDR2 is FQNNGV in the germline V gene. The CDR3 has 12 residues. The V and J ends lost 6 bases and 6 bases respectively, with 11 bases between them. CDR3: CASRSGGAEAFF. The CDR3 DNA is TGTGCCAGCAGGAGTGGGGGCGCTGAAGCTTTCTTT. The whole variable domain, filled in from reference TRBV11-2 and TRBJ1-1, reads EAGVAQSPRYKIIEKRQSVAFWCNPISGHATLYWYQQILGQGPKLLIQFQNNGVVDDSQLPKDRFSAERLKGVDSTLKIQPAKLEDSAVYLCASRSGGAEAFFGQGTRLTVV.

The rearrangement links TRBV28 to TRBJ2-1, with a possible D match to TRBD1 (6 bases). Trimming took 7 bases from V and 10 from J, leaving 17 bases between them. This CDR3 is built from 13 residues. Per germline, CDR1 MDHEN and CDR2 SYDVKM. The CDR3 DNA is TGTGCCAGCACCCTAACAGGGAGCAGGGAGCAGTTCTTC. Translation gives CASTLTGSREQFF.

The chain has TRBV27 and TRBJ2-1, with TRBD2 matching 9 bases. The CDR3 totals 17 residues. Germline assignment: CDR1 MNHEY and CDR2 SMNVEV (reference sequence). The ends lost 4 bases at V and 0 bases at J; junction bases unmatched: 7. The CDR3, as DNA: TGTGCCAGCAGTTCGTCGACTAGCGGCTTCTCCTACAATGAGCAGTTCTTC. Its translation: CASSSSTSGFSYNEQFF.

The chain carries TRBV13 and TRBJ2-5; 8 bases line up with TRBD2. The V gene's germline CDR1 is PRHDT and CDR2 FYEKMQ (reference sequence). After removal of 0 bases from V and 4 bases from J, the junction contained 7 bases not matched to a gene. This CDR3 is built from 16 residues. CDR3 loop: CASSLGRSGSGETQYF. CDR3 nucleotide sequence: TGTGCCAGCAGCTTAGGCAGGAGCGGGAGTGGAGAGACCCAGTACTTC. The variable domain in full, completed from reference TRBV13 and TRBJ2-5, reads AAGVIQSPRHLIKEKRETATLKCYPIPRHDTVYWYQQGPGQDPQFLISFYEKMQSDKGSIPDRFSAQQFSDYHSELNMSSLELGDSALYFCASSLGRSGSGETQYFGPGTRLLVL.

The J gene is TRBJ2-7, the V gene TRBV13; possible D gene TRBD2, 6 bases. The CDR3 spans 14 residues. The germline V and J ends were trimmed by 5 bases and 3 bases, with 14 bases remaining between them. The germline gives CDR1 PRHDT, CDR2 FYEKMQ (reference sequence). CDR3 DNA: TGTGCCAGCAGCGCCGGGACTTTTTACTACGAGCAGTACTTC. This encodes CASSAGTFYYEQYF.

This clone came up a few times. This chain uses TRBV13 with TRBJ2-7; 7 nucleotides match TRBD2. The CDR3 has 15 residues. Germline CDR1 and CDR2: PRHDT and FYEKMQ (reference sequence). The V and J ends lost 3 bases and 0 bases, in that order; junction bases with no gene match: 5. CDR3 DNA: TGTGCCAGCAGCTTGAGCGGGATGAGCTCCTACGAGCAGTACTTC. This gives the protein CASSLSGMSSYEQYF.

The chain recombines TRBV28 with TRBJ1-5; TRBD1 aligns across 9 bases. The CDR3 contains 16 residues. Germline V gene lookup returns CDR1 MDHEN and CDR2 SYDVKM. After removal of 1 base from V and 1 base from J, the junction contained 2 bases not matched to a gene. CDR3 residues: CASSLYRGLSNQPQHF. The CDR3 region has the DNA TGTGCCAGCAGTTTATACAGGGGGCTCAGCAATCAGCCCCAGCATTTT.

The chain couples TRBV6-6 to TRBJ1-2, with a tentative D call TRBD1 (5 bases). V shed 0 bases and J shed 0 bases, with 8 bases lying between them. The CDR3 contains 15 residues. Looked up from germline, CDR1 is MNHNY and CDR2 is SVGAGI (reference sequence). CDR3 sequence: CASSYSAGTNYGYTF. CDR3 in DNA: TGTGCCAGCAGTTACTCGGCAGGGACTAACTATGGCTACACCTTC.

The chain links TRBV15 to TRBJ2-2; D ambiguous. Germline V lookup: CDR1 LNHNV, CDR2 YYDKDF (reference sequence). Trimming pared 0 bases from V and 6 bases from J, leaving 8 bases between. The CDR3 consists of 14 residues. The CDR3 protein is CATSRDGEAGELFF. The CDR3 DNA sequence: TGTGCCACCAGCAGAGATGGAGAGGCCGGGGAGCTGTTTTTT.

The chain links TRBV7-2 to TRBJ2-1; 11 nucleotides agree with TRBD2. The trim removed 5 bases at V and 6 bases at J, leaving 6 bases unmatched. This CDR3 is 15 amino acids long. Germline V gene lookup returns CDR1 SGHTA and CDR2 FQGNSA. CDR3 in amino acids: CASSRTSGRSNEQFF. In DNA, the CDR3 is TGTGCCAGCAGCCGTACTAGCGGGAGAAGCAATGAGCAGTTCTTC. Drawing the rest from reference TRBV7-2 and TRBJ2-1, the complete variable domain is GAGVSQSPSNKVTEKGKDVELRCDPISGHTALYWYRQSLGQGLEFLIYFQGNSAPDKSGLPSDRFSAERTGGSVSTLTIQRTQQEDSAVYLCASSRTSGRSNEQFFGPGTRLTVL.